The 16 T cell receptor beta chains in this list originate from one sample, sequenced in a study of T cells in Graves' hyperthyroidism and ophthalmopathy. The TCR beta CDR3 regions underwent amplification using RNA transcripts as the source. The TCR CDR3 first-round RT-PCR relied on the HTBI primer set. In TCRdb, the multiplex PCR reads were re-called with MiXCR into one record per CDR3 protein. The sample lists about 560,000 distinct CDR3 sequences, 16% seen once, with 15% to 20% in the top ten. The sequenced sample consisted of blood. The source of these receptors is a woman aged 18-35 years with Graves' hyperthyroidism.

In this sample, this clonotype turned up many times. This rearrangement joins TRBV5-1 to TRBJ2-7; 8 nucleotides align to TRBD2. CDR1 and CDR2 from the germline V gene are SGHRS and YFSETQ. The CDR3 is 15 amino acids. The V segment lost 3 bases and the J segment 2 bases; nucleotides outside the gene matches: 7. CDR3 sequence reads: CASSYSGATTYEQYF. The CDR3 DNA follows: TGCGCCAGCAGCTATAGCGGGGCGACTACCTACGAGCAGTACTTC.

This chain joins TRBV20-1 and TRBJ1-6, with a tentative D call TRBD1 (6 bases). CDR3 length: 13 amino acids. Trimming took off 4 bases at V and 7 bases at J, with 11 bases between the two ends. Germline CDR1 and CDR2: DFQATT and SNEGSKA (reference sequence). The CDR3 nucleotides are TGCAGTGCTACACGGACAGAGAATTCACCCCTCCACTTT. Translation: CSATRTENSPLHF.

This clonotype was seen at least ten times. V is TRBV2 and J is TRBJ1-2; 11 bases align to TRBD1. Germline CDR1 is SNHLY and CDR2 is FYNNEI. The ends lost 7 bases at V and 6 bases at J; junction bases unmatched: 10. CDR3 length: 15 residues. The CDR3 loop is CASTVGPGQGDGYTF. CDR3 coding DNA: TGTGCCAGCACTGTGGGGCCGGGACAGGGGGATGGCTACACCTTC.

V is TRBV6-1 and J is TRBJ2-4; 8 positions match TRBD2. Looked up from germline, CDR1 is MNHNS and CDR2 is SASEGT. The ends lost 5 bases at V and 0 bases at J; junction bases unmatched: 6. This CDR3 contains 16 residues. DNA of the CDR3: TGTGCCAGCAGTTCCGGACTAGCCGGAGCCAAAAACATTCAGTACTTC. It encodes CASSSGLAGAKNIQYF.

There are a few counts of this clonotype. The CDR3 spells CASREIYDTEAFF. CDR3 DNA sequence: TGTGCCAGTAGGGAGATTTATGACACTGAAGCTTTCTTT. The chain carries TRBV19 and TRBJ1-1, with D uncertain. Between the trimmed V and J ends, which lost 6 bases and 3 bases, there was a span of 11 bases. The CDR3 runs 13 residues. Germline assignment: CDR1 LNHDA and CDR2 SQIVND (reference sequence).

In its sample, this clonotype was seen a few times. The chain combines TRBV5-1 with TRBJ2-3; TRBD2 is a possible D gene (6 bases). Germline CDR1 reads SGHRS; CDR2 reads YFSETQ. The CDR3 extends over 16 amino acids. V was shortened by 4 bases and J by 0 bases, with 15 bases between the two germline ends. Here the CDR3 reads CASSPDLTSSTDTQYF. DNA of the CDR3: TGCGCCAGCAGCCCCGACTTAACTAGCAGCACAGATACGCAGTATTTT.

The chain couples TRBV9 to TRBJ1-3; D gene ambiguous. From germline, CDR1 is SGDLS and CDR2 YYNGEE. The CDR3 has 15 residues. Trimming cost V 0 bases and J 0 bases, with 7 bases left between them. In DNA form, the CDR3 reads TGTGCCAGCAGCGTAGGATCAGCCTCTGGAAACACCATATATTTT. Translated: CASSVGSASGNTIYF.

The CDR3: CASSQDRGGYGYTF. The CDR3 region has the DNA TGTGCCAGCAGTCAGGACAGGGGAGGGTATGGCTACACCTTC. The V gene is TRBV28, the J gene TRBJ1-2; 9 bases line up with TRBD1. The CDR3 has 14 residues. Germline V gene data show CDR1 as MDHEN and CDR2 as SYDVKM. After removal of 5 bases from V and 5 bases from J, the junction contained 6 bases not matched to a gene.

This clonotype was picked up one time. A much bigger clone sits one base away, suggesting this may be a read error. The chain has TRBV27 and TRBJ2-7, with 8 bases that match TRBD1. The V segment lost 4 bases and the J segment 5 bases; nucleotides outside the gene matches: 4. The CDR3 consists of 13 residues. Germline CDR1 MNHEY, CDR2 SMNVEV (reference sequence). In nucleotides, the CDR3 is TGTGCCAGCAGTTCACGGGGACAGGACGAGCAGTACTTC. Protein sequence: CASSSRGQDEQYF.

The chain has TRBV5-5 and TRBJ1-4, with a possible D match to TRBD1 (6 bases). This CDR3 is 16 amino acids long. Germline-derived CDR1 and CDR2 are SGHKS and YYEKEE (reference sequence). V gave up 0 bases and J gave up 0 bases, with 9 bases separating them. In nucleotides, the CDR3 is TGTGCCAGCAGCTTGGTACAGGGTGCAACTAATGAAAAACTGTTTTTT. The encoded protein is CASSLVQGATNEKLFF. Full variable domain (remainder filled in from reference TRBV5-5 and TRBJ1-4): DAGVTQSPTHLIKTRGQQVTLRCSPISGHKSVSWYQQVLGQGPQFIFQYYEKEERGRGNFPDRFSARQFPNYSSELNVNALLLGDSALYLCASSLVQGATNEKLFFGSGTQLSVL.

This clonotype was seen repeatedly, ten times or more. The chain recombines TRBV5-1 with TRBJ1-2; TRBD1 aligns across 7 bases. The CDR3 has 18 residues. The V and J ends lost 0 bases and 4 bases, in that order; junction bases with no gene match: 15. Per germline, CDR1 SGHRS and CDR2 YFSETQ. The CDR3 nucleotides are TGCGCCAGCAGCTTGGGAACCCCGGGACAGCGGAATATCTATGGCTACACCTTC. It translates to CASSLGTPGQRNIYGYTF.

As for this clonotype: At one of its ends the junction is not consistent with the germline gene, which may arise from a read error. This chain joins TRBV9 and TRBJ2-3, with TRBD2 matching 13 bases. CDR3 length: 16 amino acids. The V gene's germline CDR1 is SGDLS and CDR2 YYNGEE. Here the CDR3 DNA reads TGTGCCGGCAGCCCCCGGACTAGCGGGAGCCCAGATACGCAGTATTTT. Protein sequence: CAGSPRTSGSPDTQYF.

The rearrangement links TRBV30 to TRBJ2-3; TRBD2 aligns across 14 bases. CDR3 length: 16 amino acids. CDR1 GTSNPN and CDR2 SVGIG come from the germline V gene (reference sequence). V trimming: 6 bases; J trimming: 6 bases; junction bases outside the gene matches: 11. CDR3: CACSGTSGRGADTQYF. The CDR3 DNA reads TGTGCCTGTTCAGGGACTAGCGGGAGAGGCGCCGATACGCAGTATTTT.

In its sample, this clonotype was seen many times. The chain carries TRBV3-1 and TRBJ2-7, with D uncertain. This CDR3 has 14 residues. Germline lookup yields CDR1 LGHDT and CDR2 YNNKEL (reference sequence). The V end was cut by 4 bases, the J end by 1 base, with 11 bases between. This chain's CDR3 is CASSPSQGSYEQYF. CDR3 nucleotides: TGTGCCAGCAGCCCGTCCCAAGGGTCCTACGAGCAGTACTTC.

About this clonotype itself: This may arise from a read error, as a much more abundant clone is one base away. This sequence joins TRBV12-3 or TRBV12-4 and TRBJ1-6; the D gene is possibly TRBD1 (5 bases). The CDR3 contains 15 residues. CDR3 sequence (DNA): TGTGCCAGCAGCTCATACGACAGCGCTAATCCACCCCTCCACTTT. This gives the protein CASSSYDSANPPLHF.

This clonotype was counted many times. The rearrangement uses TRBV11-2 and TRBJ2-1; possible D gene TRBD1, 6 bases. The CDR3 spans 14 residues. Germline V lookup: CDR1 SGHAT, CDR2 FQNNGV. V was pared by 4 bases and J by 4 bases, with 11 bases between. CDR3 in amino acids: CASSSRDNYNEQFF. CDR3 nucleotide sequence: TGTGCCAGCAGCTCCCGGGACAATTACAATGAGCAGTTCTTC.